The 27 T cell receptor beta chains listed next were all sequenced from one sample in a study of CD8 T cells in Susac syndrome. When the RNA was reverse transcribed, random hexamers were used with an input of about 0.5 to 1 ug. TCRdb fed the immunoSEQ multiplex PCR reads into MiXCR, producing one record per CDR3 protein. The sample includes fewer than 85,000 distinct CDR3 sequences, approximately 94% of them seen just once. Material for sequencing was CD8+ T cells from PBMCs. Source of these receptors: a human donor with multiple sclerosis.

The rearrangement uses TRBV9 and TRBJ2-7, with 7 positions matching TRBD1. V trimming: 3 bases; J trimming: 2 bases; junction bases outside the gene matches: 8. Germline CDR1 and CDR2: SGDLS and YYNGEE. The CDR3 extends over 15 amino acids. The CDR3: CASSGERDSPYEQYF. The CDR3 coding sequence is TGTGCCAGCAGCGGCGAGAGGGACAGCCCCTACGAGCAGTACTTC. Drawing the rest from reference TRBV9 and TRBJ2-7, the complete variable domain is DSGVTQTPKHLITATGQRVTLRCSPRSGDLSVYWYQQSLDQGLQFLIQYYNGEERAKGNILERFSAQQFPDLHSELNLSSLELGDSALYFCASSGERDSPYEQYFGPGTRLTVT.

This clonotype has a handful of counts. The chain employs TRBV6-5 and TRBJ2-2, with unresolved D. V lost 6 bases to trimming and J lost 8 bases, with 13 bases between them. The CDR3 consists of 13 residues. Per germline, CDR1 MNHEY and CDR2 SVGAGI. DNA of the CDR3: TGTGCCAGCAGCCCCAATTCGGGTGGGGAGCTGTTTTTT. As protein: CASSPNSGGELFF.

This clonotype was recorded once. V is TRBV6-5 and J is TRBJ1-3; maybe TRBD1 (5 bases). V was cut by 4 bases and J by 0 bases, with 7 bases left in between. From germline, CDR1 is MNHEY and CDR2 SVGAGI. The length of the CDR3 is 14 residues. CDR3 loop: CASSSGISGNTIYF. CDR3 bases: TGTGCCAGCAGTTCAGGGATCTCTGGAAACACCATATATTTT.

V and J are TRBV29-1 and TRBJ2-2, with D possibly matching TRBD2 (7 bases). V shed 7 bases and J shed 5 bases, with 17 bases lying between them. This CDR3 region has 14 residues. Germline V gene lookup returns CDR1 SQVTM and CDR2 ANQGSEA. The CDR3, as DNA: TGCAGCGCCTCGGGGGGCGCGAGGACCGGGGAGCTGTTTTTT. The encoded protein is CSASGGARTGELFF.

The V call is TRBV27, the J call TRBJ2-1, with TRBD2 identical over 10 bases. Per the germline V gene, CDR1 is MNHEY and CDR2 is SMNVEV (reference sequence). J was trimmed by 6 bases and V by 3 bases; bases with no gene match: 8. This CDR3 spans 16 amino acids. The CDR3 nucleotides read TGTGCCAGCAGTTTCCCCGGTGTAGCGGGGGGCAATGAGCAGTTCTTC. It yields the protein CASSFPGVAGGNEQFF.

This rearrangement joins TRBV30 to TRBJ2-1, with D perhaps given as TRBD1 or TRBD2 (5 bases each). Trimming removed 5 bases from V and 1 base from J, with 18 bases in between. CDR1 is GTSNPN and CDR2 is SVGIG in the germline V gene (reference sequence). This CDR3 spans 16 amino acids. CDR3 loop: CAWLPSRWGSYNEQFF. The CDR3 DNA follows: TGTGCCTGGCTACCTTCGCGGTGGGGGTCCTACAATGAGCAGTTCTTC.

The J gene is TRBJ2-1, the V gene TRBV30; 13 nucleotides align to TRBD2. Germline V gives CDR1 GTSNPN, CDR2 SVGIG (reference sequence). V gave up 2 bases and J gave up 12 bases; unmatched junction bases: 7. The CDR3 length is 14 residues. Here the CDR3 DNA reads TGTGCCTGGAGTACTAGCGGGAGGGCCTATGGGCAGTTCTTC. Protein: CAWSTSGRAYGQFF.

The chain is built from TRBV25-1 and TRBJ2-7; TRBD1 or TRBD2 may be the D gene (5 bases each). Germline values: CDR1 MGHDK, CDR2 SYGVNS. This CDR3 has 13 amino acids. Trimming cost V 4 bases and J 4 bases, with 11 bases left between them. CDR3 DNA: TGTGCCAGCAGTGTTGGGACGGGGTACGAGCAGTACTTC. As protein: CASSVGTGYEQYF.

V is TRBV19 and J is TRBJ1-1, with a tentative D call TRBD1 (6 bases). Germline CDR1 LNHDA, CDR2 SQIVND (reference sequence). Trimming removed 5 bases from V and 5 bases from J, with 12 bases in between. This CDR3 has 13 amino acids. The CDR3 spells CASSLGGGTEAFF. In DNA form, the CDR3 reads TGTGCCAGTAGTCTTGGGGGCGGGACTGAAGCTTTCTTT.

The V call is TRBV6-4, the J call TRBJ2-1, with D uncertain. This CDR3 comprises 15 residues. Germline V gene lookup returns CDR1 MRHNA and CDR2 SNTAGT. Trimming took off 3 bases at V and 2 bases at J, with 11 bases between the two ends. CDR3 DNA: TGTGCCAGCAGTGATTCGGCTAGGGCCTACAATGAGCAGTTCTTC. Amino acids: CASSDSARAYNEQFF.

The CDR3 nucleotides are TGTGCCAGTAGTATGAGCCCGGACAGAGATCAGCCCCAGCATTTT. Amino acid sequence: CASSMSPDRDQPQHF. This chain joins TRBV19 and TRBJ1-5, with TRBD1 as a possible D gene (6 bases). CDR1 and CDR2 (germline): LNHDA, SQIVND (reference sequence). Trimming shortened V by 3 bases and J by 5 bases, and 14 bases separated the two germline ends. The CDR3 consists of 15 residues.

The V gene is TRBV28, the J gene TRBJ1-2; unclear D gene. Germline loops: CDR1 MDHEN, CDR2 SYDVKM. V lost 4 bases and J lost 7, with 7 bases in between. The CDR3 contains 11 residues. CDR3 region: CASSWGAGYTF. CDR3 coding DNA: TGTGCCAGCAGTTGGGGTGCTGGCTACACCTTC.

This clonotype has a single count. The chain is built from TRBV29-1 and TRBJ2-1; weak D call: TRBD2 (6 bases). In germline, CDR1 is SQVTM, CDR2 ANQGSEA. The CDR3 is 15 residues long. V was cut by 3 bases and J by 0 bases, with 12 bases left in between. CDR3 region: CSVEERGSSYNEQFF. The CDR3 DNA is TGCAGCGTTGAGGAACGGGGGAGCTCCTACAATGAGCAGTTCTTC.

The chain combines TRBV12-3 or TRBV12-4 with TRBJ2-5; D remains unclear. V was clipped by 5 bases and J by 5 bases, with 18 bases between them. There are 15 residues in the CDR3. The CDR3 is CASSPSSKVRETQYF. CDR3 nucleotide sequence: TGTGCCAGCAGTCCCTCAAGTAAGGTCCGGGAGACCCAGTACTTC.

The chain links TRBV7-6 to TRBJ2-3; D remains unclear. CDR1 is SGHVS, CDR2 FNYEAQ, per germline. The CDR3 totals 15 residues. Trimming shortened V by 2 bases and J by 0 bases, and 9 bases separated the two germline ends. CDR3 in amino acids: CASSLWASSTDTQYF. CDR3 DNA: TGTGCCAGCAGCTTATGGGCTTCTAGCACAGATACGCAGTATTTT.

CDR3 region: CASSHPPGDPYGYTF. The CDR3 DNA sequence: TGTGCCAGCAGCCACCCCCCGGGGGATCCCTATGGCTACACCTTC. The chain recombines TRBV3-1 with TRBJ1-2; perhaps TRBD1 as D (5 bases). V was clipped by 3 bases and J by 4 bases, with 15 bases between them. Germline CDR1 LGHDT, CDR2 YNNKEL (reference sequence). CDR3 size: 15 residues.

The rearrangement links TRBV27 to TRBJ2-1, with TRBD1 matching 7 bases. J gave up 4 bases and V 0 bases, and 12 bases lay outside the gene matches. CDR1 and CDR2 (germline): MNHEY, SMNVEV (reference sequence). The CDR3 covers 18 residues. The CDR3 nucleotides read TGTGCCAGCAGTTTATCGACAACAGGGGACCCCTCATACAATGAGCAGTTCTTC. This gives the protein CASSLSTTGDPSYNEQFF.

The chain combines TRBV7-9 with TRBJ1-1; weak D call: TRBD1 (5 bases). V lost 5 bases and J lost 8, with 15 bases in between. CDR3 length: 13 amino acids. Germline V CDR1 and CDR2: SEHNR, FQNEAQ (reference sequence). The CDR3 reads CASSQKVGAEAFF. The DNA for the CDR3 is TGTGCCAGCAGCCAAAAGGTTGGGGCCGAAGCTTTCTTT.

This clonotype was counted between two and nine times. CDR3 sequence: CASSPRQGWAYEQYF. The DNA for the CDR3 is TGTGCCAGCAGTCCAAGACAGGGGTGGGCCTACGAGCAGTACTTC. The J gene is TRBJ2-7, the V gene TRBV28; 8 nucleotides align to TRBD1. The ends lost 5 bases at V and 2 bases at J; junction bases unmatched: 8. The CDR3 loop spans 15 amino acids. From germline, CDR1 is MDHEN and CDR2 SYDVKM.

The CDR3 DNA is TGTGCCAGCCGCTTAGCGGGAGGGCCTGGAGATACGCAGTATTTT. As protein: CASRLAGGPGDTQYF. The genes are TRBV27 and TRBJ2-3, with 11 bases fitting TRBD2. CDR1 is MNHEY, CDR2 SMNVEV, per germline (reference sequence). Trimming at V came to 8 bases and at J to 5 bases, leaving 9 bases not matched to a gene. The CDR3 runs 15 residues.

This chain connects TRBV6-1 to TRBJ2-5; D is unclear. This CDR3 spans 14 amino acids. Trimming left V 6 bases short and J 1 base short, with 12 bases between. Germline-derived CDR1 and CDR2 are MNHNS and SASEGT. CDR3 amino acids: CASSPLATQETQYF. Here the CDR3 DNA reads TGTGCCAGCAGCCCCTTGGCCACCCAAGAGACCCAGTACTTC.

This chain links TRBV6-5 with TRBJ2-7, with D perhaps TRBD2 (6 bases). This CDR3 spans 14 amino acids. V lost 2 bases to trimming and J lost 4 bases, with 12 bases between them. Looked up from germline, CDR1 is MNHEY and CDR2 is SVGAGI. CDR3 sequence (DNA): TGTGCCAGCAGTTACGGAGGGTCTCGTTACGAGCAGTACTTC. This gives the protein CASSYGGSRYEQYF.

The rearrangement uses TRBV6-6 and TRBJ2-7, with D unresolved. CDR1 and CDR2 from the germline V gene are MNHNY and SVGAGI (reference sequence). Trimming stripped 6 bases from V and 0 bases from J, with 9 bases between. The CDR3 is 13 residues long. The CDR3 loop is CASSSRGSYEQYF. CDR3 nucleotides: TGTGCCAGCAGCTCCCGCGGCTCCTACGAGCAGTACTTC.

The rearrangement joins TRBV9 to TRBJ2-5, with D perhaps matching TRBD2 (7 bases). V was pared by 4 bases and J by 4 bases, with 14 bases between. CDR3 size: 14 residues. CDR1 is SGDLS, CDR2 YYNGEE, per germline. The CDR3 DNA reads as TGTGCCAGCAGCCAGGGAGGGGGGGGAGAGACCCAGTACTTC. Translating gives CASSQGGGGETQYF. The variable domain in full, completed from reference TRBV9 and TRBJ2-5, reads DSGVTQTPKHLITATGQRVTLRCSPRSGDLSVYWYQQSLDQGLQFLIQYYNGEERAKGNILERFSAQQFPDLHSELNLSSLELGDSALYFCASSQGGGGETQYFGPGTRLLVL.

The chain links TRBV27 to TRBJ2-7; D possibly matches TRBD1 or TRBD2 (5 bases each). The germline V gene has CDR1 MNHEY and CDR2 SMNVEV (reference sequence). This CDR3 spans 15 amino acids. The V and J ends lost 4 bases and 2 bases respectively, with 15 bases between them. The CDR3 sequence: CASSSSEGIAYEQYF. In nucleotides, the CDR3 is TGTGCCAGCAGTTCCTCAGAGGGGATAGCCTACGAGCAGTACTTC.

The V call is TRBV5-6, the J call TRBJ1-2, with a possible D match to TRBD1 (5 bases). The CDR3 sequence is 14 residues long. Germline CDR1 is SGHDT and CDR2 is YYEEEE. V was clipped by 0 bases and J by 4 bases, with 10 bases between them. This CDR3 reads CASSLGGEGYGYTF. The CDR3, as DNA: TGTGCCAGCAGCTTGGGAGGGGAGGGCTATGGCTACACCTTC. The full variable domain, rest sourced from reference TRBV5-6 and TRBJ1-2, is DAGVTQSPTHLIKTRGQQVTLRCSPKSGHDTVSWYQQALGQGPQFIFQYYEEEERQRGNFPDRFSGHQFPNYSSELNVNALLLGDSALYLCASSLGGEGYGYTFGSGTRLTVV.

This chain connects TRBV12-3 or TRBV12-4 to TRBJ1-2; possibly TRBD1 for D (6 bases). The CDR3 runs to 14 residues. Trimming cost V 3 bases and J 7 bases, with 15 bases left between them. CDR3 in DNA: TGTGCCAGCAGTTTTAGGCAGGGGAATCCTGGCTACACCTTC. Residues: CASSFRQGNPGYTF.